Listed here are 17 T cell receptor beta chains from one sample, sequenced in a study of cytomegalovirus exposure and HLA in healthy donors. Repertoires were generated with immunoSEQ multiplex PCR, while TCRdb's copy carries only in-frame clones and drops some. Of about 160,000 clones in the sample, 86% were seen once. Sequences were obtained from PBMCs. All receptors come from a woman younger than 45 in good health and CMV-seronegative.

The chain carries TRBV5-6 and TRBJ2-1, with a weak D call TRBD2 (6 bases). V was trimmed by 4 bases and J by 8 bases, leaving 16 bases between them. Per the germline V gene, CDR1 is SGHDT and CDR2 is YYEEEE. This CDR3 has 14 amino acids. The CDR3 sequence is CASSPTWREYEQFF. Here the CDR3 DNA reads TGTGCCAGCAGCCCTACTTGGAGGGAGTATGAGCAGTTCTTC.

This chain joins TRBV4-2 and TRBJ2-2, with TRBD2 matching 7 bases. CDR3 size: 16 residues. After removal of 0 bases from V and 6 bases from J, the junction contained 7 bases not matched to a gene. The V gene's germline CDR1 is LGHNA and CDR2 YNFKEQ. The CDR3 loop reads CASSQDLAVTSGELFF. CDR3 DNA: TGTGCCAGCAGCCAAGACCTAGCGGTAACGTCCGGGGAGCTGTTTTTT.

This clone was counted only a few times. The chain's CDR3 is CASSQPEPYWEQFF. Here the CDR3 DNA reads TGCGCCAGCAGCCAACCGGAGCCCTACTGGGAGCAGTTCTTC. This rearrangement joins TRBV4-1 to TRBJ2-1; unclear D gene. This CDR3 has 14 residues. Germline CDR1 and CDR2: MGHRA and YSYEKL. V lost 2 bases, J lost 10 bases, and 15 bases lay in between.

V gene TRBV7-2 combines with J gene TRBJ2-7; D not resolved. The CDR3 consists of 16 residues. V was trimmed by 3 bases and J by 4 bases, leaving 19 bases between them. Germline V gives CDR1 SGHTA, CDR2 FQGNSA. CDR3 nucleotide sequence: TGTGCCAGCAGCTTGATCGCTGGCCGCGAGCTATACGAGCAGTACTTC. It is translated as CASSLIAGRELYEQYF.

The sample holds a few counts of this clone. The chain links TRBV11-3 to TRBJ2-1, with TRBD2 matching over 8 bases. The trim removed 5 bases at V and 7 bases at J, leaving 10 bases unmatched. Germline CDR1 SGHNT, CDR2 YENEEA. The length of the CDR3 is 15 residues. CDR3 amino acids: CASSLRRGAINEQFF. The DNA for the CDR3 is TGTGCCAGCAGCCTCCGGCGGGGGGCCATTAATGAGCAGTTCTTC.

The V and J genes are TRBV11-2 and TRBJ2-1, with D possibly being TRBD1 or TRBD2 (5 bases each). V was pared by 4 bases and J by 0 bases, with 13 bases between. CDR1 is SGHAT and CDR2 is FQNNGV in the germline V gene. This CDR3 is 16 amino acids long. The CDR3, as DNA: TGTGCCAGCAGCTCCCCGGGACGTAGCTCCTACAATGAGCAGTTCTTC. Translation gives CASSSPGRSSYNEQFF. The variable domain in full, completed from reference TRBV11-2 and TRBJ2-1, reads EAGVAQSPRYKIIEKRQSVAFWCNPISGHATLYWYQQILGQGPKLLIQFQNNGVVDDSQLPKDRFSAERLKGVDSTLKIQPAKLEDSAVYLCASSSPGRSSYNEQFFGPGTRLTVL.

This chain's CDR3 is CASSAVKVAGTQETQYF. The DNA of the CDR3 is TGTGCCAGCAGTGCAGTTAAGGTAGCGGGAACCCAAGAGACCCAGTACTTC. The rearrangement joins TRBV25-1 to TRBJ2-5; 8 bases are a match to TRBD2. The CDR3 has 17 amino acids. The V segment lost 4 bases and the J segment 1 base; nucleotides outside the gene matches: 11. Germline CDR1 is MGHDK and CDR2 is SYGVNS. Together with reference TRBV25-1 and TRBJ2-5, the CDR3 gives the full variable domain: EADIYQTPRYLVIGTGKKITLECSQTMGHDKMYWYQQDPGMELHLIHYSYGVNSTEKGDLSSESTVSRIRTEHFPLTLESARPSHTSQYLCASSAVKVAGTQETQYFGPGTRLLVL.

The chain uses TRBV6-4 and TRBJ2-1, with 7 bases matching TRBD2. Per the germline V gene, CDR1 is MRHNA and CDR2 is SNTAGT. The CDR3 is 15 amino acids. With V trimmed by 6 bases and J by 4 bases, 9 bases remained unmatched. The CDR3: CASSYRLASYNEQFF. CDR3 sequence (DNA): TGTGCCAGCAGCTACAGACTAGCTTCGTACAATGAGCAGTTCTTC.

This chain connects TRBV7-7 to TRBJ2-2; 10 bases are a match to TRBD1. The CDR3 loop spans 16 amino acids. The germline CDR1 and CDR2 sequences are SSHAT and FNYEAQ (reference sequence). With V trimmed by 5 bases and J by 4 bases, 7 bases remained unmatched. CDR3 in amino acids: CASSPVRTGGTGELFF. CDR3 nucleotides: TGTGCCAGCAGCCCAGTAAGGACAGGGGGCACCGGGGAGCTGTTTTTT. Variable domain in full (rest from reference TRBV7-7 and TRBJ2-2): GAGVSQSPRYKVTKRGQDVTLRCDPISSHATLYWYQQALGQGPEFLTYFNYEAQPDKSGLPSDRFSAERPEGSISTLTIQRTEQRDSAMYRCASSPVRTGGTGELFFGEGSRLTVL.

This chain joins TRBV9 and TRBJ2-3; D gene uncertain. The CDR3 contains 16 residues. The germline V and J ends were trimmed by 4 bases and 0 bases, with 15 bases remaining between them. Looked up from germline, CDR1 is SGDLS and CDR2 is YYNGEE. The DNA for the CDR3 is TGTGCCAGCAGCCTACAAGGCGGTGCTAGCACAGATACGCAGTATTTT. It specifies CASSLQGGASTDTQYF.

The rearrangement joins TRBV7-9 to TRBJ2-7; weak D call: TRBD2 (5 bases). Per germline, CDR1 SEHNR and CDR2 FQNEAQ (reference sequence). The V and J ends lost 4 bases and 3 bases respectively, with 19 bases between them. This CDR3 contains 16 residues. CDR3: CASSSWHGGSLYEQYF. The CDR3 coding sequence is TGTGCCAGCAGCTCTTGGCACGGTGGGAGTCTCTACGAGCAGTACTTC.

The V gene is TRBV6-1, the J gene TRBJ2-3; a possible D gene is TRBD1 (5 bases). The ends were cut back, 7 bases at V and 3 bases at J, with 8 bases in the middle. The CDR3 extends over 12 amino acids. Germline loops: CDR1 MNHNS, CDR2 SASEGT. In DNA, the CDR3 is TGTGCCAGCAAACAGGTTACAGATACGCAGTATTTT. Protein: CASKQVTDTQYF.

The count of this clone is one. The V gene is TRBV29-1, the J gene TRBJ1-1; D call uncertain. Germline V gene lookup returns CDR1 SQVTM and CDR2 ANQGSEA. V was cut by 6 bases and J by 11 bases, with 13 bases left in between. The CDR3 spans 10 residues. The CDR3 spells CSVGRDRAFF. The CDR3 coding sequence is TGCAGCGTAGGTAGGGATCGCGCTTTCTTT.

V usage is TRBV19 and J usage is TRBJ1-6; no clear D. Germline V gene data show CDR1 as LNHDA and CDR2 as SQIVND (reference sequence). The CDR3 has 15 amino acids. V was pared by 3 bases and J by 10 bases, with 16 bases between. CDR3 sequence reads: CASSMGNLLASPLHF. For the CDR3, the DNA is TGTGCCAGTAGTATGGGGAATCTATTGGCCTCACCCCTCCACTTT.

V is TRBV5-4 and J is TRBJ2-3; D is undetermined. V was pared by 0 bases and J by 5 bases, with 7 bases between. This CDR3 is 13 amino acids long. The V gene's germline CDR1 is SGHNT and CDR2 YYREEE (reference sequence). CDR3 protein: CASSLAVGDTQYF. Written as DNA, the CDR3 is TGTGCCAGCAGCTTGGCCGTCGGAGATACGCAGTATTTT.

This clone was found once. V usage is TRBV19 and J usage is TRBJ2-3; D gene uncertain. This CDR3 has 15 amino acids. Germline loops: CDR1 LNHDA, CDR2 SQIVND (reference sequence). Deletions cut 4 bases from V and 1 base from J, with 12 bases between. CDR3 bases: TGTGCCAGTAGTACCCGACGGATTGGCACAGATACGCAGTATTTT. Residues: CASSTRRIGTDTQYF.

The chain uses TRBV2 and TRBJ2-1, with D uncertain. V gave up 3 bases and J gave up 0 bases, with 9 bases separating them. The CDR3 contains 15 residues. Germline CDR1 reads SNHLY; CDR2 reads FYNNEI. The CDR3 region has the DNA TGTGCCAGCAGTGATACACCGAGCTCCTACAATGAGCAGTTCTTC. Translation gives CASSDTPSSYNEQFF. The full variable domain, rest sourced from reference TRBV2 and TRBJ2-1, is EPEVTQTPSHQVTQMGQEVILRCVPISNHLYFYWYRQILGQKVEFLVSFYNNEISEKSEIFDDQFSVERPDGSNFTLKIRSTKLEDSAMYFCASSDTPSSYNEQFFGPGTRLTVL.